The clone carrying this TCR beta chain has just a few counts. Germline values: CDR1 LGHNA, CDR2 YSLEER. The CDR3 has 16 amino acids. Trimming shortened V by 1 base and J by 5 bases, and 17 bases separated the two germline ends. TCRdb used MiXCR to reprocess the RT-PCR reads, holding one entry per CDR3 protein. The sample includes about 700,000 distinct CDR3 sequences, 15% to 18% of them seen just once. This specimen belongs to a study of response to subunit inactivated influenza vaccine. The receptor comes from a middle-aged man who received an inactivated influenza vaccine. The chain carries TRBV4-3 and TRBJ2-5, with a weak D call TRBD2 (5 bases). The specimen was PBMCs from blood, collected about 13 days after vaccination. This CDR3 is CASSQGTTYQRETQYF. The CDR3 DNA reads as TGCGCCAGCAGCCAAGGAACTACTTACCAGCGGGAGACCCAGTACTTC.